What follows are 12 T cell receptor beta chains derived from one specimen sequenced in a study of T cell repertoires in cytomegalovirus infection (dated by TCRdb to the late 2010s). Sequencing was performed on an Illumina HiSeq 1500. TCRdb handled the public reads itself, with Q25 trimming in fastp and clone calling in MiXCR, and kept productive beta chains. Every CDR3 protein is listed once, alongside the most common genes and DNA of its rows. The sample table holds almost 500,000 distinct CDR3 sequences, of which approximately 10% were seen once. The ten largest clones capture about a tenth of the sample. Sequences were obtained from PBMCs. These receptors were taken from a human donor in good health (CMV status not recorded). Some clones in this sample may be carry-over from other donors' samples.

This clonotype was recorded at least ten times. The gene calls are TRBV5-1 and TRBJ2-1; TRBD2 matches 9 bases. Germline CDR1 is SGHRS and CDR2 is YFSETQ. V was clipped by 4 bases and J by 2 bases; unmatched bases: 13. This CDR3 comprises 18 residues. CDR3 DNA sequence: TGCGCCAGCAGCGGCCCAGGCGGGAGGGCTCGGACCTACAATGAGCAGTTCTTC. This codes for CASSGPGGRARTYNEQFF.

This clonotype has only a few counts. This chain connects TRBV5-1 to TRBJ2-1, with D possibly being TRBD1 (6 bases). Trimming left V 0 bases short and J 0 bases short, with 10 bases between. The CDR3 length is 16 residues. The germline CDR1 and CDR2 sequences are SGHRS and YFSETQ. The CDR3 reads CASSLEGVSSYNEQFF. CDR3 nucleotide sequence: TGCGCCAGCAGCTTGGAGGGGGTGAGCTCCTACAATGAGCAGTTCTTC. Supplemented by reference TRBV5-1 and TRBJ2-1, the full variable domain reads KAGVTQTPRYLIKTRGQQVTLSCSPISGHRSVSWYQQTPGQGLQFLFEYFSETQRNKGNFPGRFSGRQFSNSRSEMNVSTLELGDSALYLCASSLEGVSSYNEQFFGPGTRLTVL.

In nucleotides, the CDR3 is TGCAGTGCCAGTTTGAGGGGGGGGGCAGGGCTAGTATATGGCTACACCTTC. Protein: CSASLRGGAGLVYGYTF. The chain combines TRBV20-1 with TRBJ1-2; TRBD1 might be the D (6 bases). The CDR3 runs to 17 residues. V was trimmed by 6 bases and J by 5 bases, leaving 28 bases between them. Per the germline V gene, CDR1 is DFQATT and CDR2 is SNEGSKA (reference sequence).

The sample holds many counts of this clonotype. This chain connects TRBV12-3 or TRBV12-4 to TRBJ2-3; 10 bases align to TRBD2. CDR3 length: 16 amino acids. V trimming: 3 bases; J trimming: 2 bases; junction bases outside the gene matches: 5. CDR3: CASSFRAGGNTDTQYF. The CDR3 DNA is TGTGCCAGCAGTTTCCGAGCGGGGGGGAACACAGATACGCAGTATTTT.

This clonotype has at least ten counts. The rearrangement uses TRBV5-1 and TRBJ2-5, with 7 bases matching TRBD2. Germline lookup yields CDR1 SGHRS and CDR2 YFSETQ. V was pared by 2 bases and J by 2 bases, with 6 bases of the junction left unmatched. CDR3 size: 15 residues. The CDR3 region is CASSFGGGVQETQYF. The CDR3 nucleotides read TGCGCCAGCAGCTTCGGGGGAGGGGTACAAGAGACCCAGTACTTC.

This clonotype was recorded at least ten times. The chain uses TRBV7-7 and TRBJ2-2; D is perhaps TRBD2 (5 bases). Germline V gene lookup returns CDR1 SSHAT and CDR2 FNYEAQ (reference sequence). The CDR3 covers 11 residues. V gave up 5 bases and J gave up 8 bases, with 6 bases separating them. CDR3 DNA: TGTGCCAGCAGCCCGGGGGGGGAGCTGTTTTTT. The encoded protein is CASSPGGELFF.

This clonotype was counted between two and nine times. The genes are TRBV23-1 and TRBJ1-6, with D perhaps TRBD1 (6 bases). TRBV23-1 is an open reading frame whose function is uncertain. Trimming stripped 11 bases from V and 7 bases from J, with 18 bases between. The CDR3 has 14 residues. DNA for the CDR3: TGCGCCGGACGATACAGGGAAAAGAATTCACCCCTCCACTTT. This translates into CAGRYREKNSPLHF.

This clonotype showed up many times. This sequence joins TRBV6-2 or TRBV6-3 and TRBJ2-3, with 8 bases matching TRBD1. V gave up 0 bases and J gave up 3 bases; unmatched junction bases: 5. Per germline, CDR1 MNHEY and CDR2 SVGEGT. The CDR3 runs to 16 residues. The CDR3 protein is CASSYSRQGATDTQYF. The CDR3 bases are TGTGCCAGCAGTTACTCGAGGCAGGGGGCAACAGATACGCAGTATTTT.

This clonotype showed up many times. The chain has TRBV12-3 or TRBV12-4 and TRBJ2-1; D may be TRBD2 (6 bases). V shed 2 bases and J shed 0 bases, with 8 bases lying between them. The CDR3 spans 15 residues. The CDR3 DNA reads TGTGCCAGCAGTTTAATCGGGAGCTCCTACAATGAGCAGTTCTTC. Translation: CASSLIGSSYNEQFF.

The genes are TRBV10-3 and TRBJ2-7; TRBD2 is a possible D gene (5 bases). Between the trimmed V and J ends, which lost 0 bases and 6 bases, there was a span of 15 bases. CDR3 length: 15 residues. Germline-derived CDR1 and CDR2 are ENHRY and SYGVKD. The CDR3 nucleotides read TGTGCCATCAGTGAGTCGAGCGGAGGTGGGTTCGAGCAGTACTTC. Amino acid sequence: CAISESSGGGFEQYF.

The chain is built from TRBV18 and TRBJ1-6; D gene ambiguous. Germline V lookup: CDR1 KGHSH, CDR2 LQKENI. Trimming cost V 3 bases and J 3 bases, with 9 bases left between them. This CDR3 region has 15 residues. CDR3 amino acids: CASSPAADYNSPLHF. As DNA, the CDR3 is TGTGCCAGCTCACCGGCGGCAGACTATAATTCACCCCTCCACTTT.

This clonotype showed up just a few times. The chain is built from TRBV25-1 and TRBJ2-1, with TRBD2 as a possible D gene (5 bases). The CDR3 loop spans 14 amino acids. V lost 5 bases to trimming and J lost 3 bases, with 11 bases between them. CDR1 is MGHDK, CDR2 SYGVNS, per germline. CDR3 coding DNA: TGTGCCAGCAGTCCGACGGGGTTCTACAATGAGCAGTTCTTC. It is translated as CASSPTGFYNEQFF. The variable domain in full, completed from reference TRBV25-1 and TRBJ2-1, reads EADIYQTPRYLVIGTGKKITLECSQTMGHDKMYWYQQDPGMELHLIHYSYGVNSTEKGDLSSESTVSRIRTEHFPLTLESARPSHTSQYLCASSPTGFYNEQFFGPGTRLTVL.